Presented here are 24 T cell receptor beta chains from one specimen sequenced in a study of metastatic and nonmetastatic thyroid tumors. Through MiXCR, TCRdb re-clonotyped the PCR reads. The sample lists about 7,000 clones, roughly a third occurring once. There were no patients who had received any treatment before thyroid surgery. The sample taken for sequencing was adjacent normal tissue. The receptors here all came from a female donor with papillary thyroid cancer or a benign thyroid nodule (not recorded which). Some clones in this sample may be carry-over from other donors' samples.

This chain connects TRBV10-3 to TRBJ2-7, with D perhaps TRBD2 (7 bases). The CDR3 spans 14 residues. V gave up 11 bases and J gave up 0 bases, with 17 bases separating them. Per germline, CDR1 ENHRY and CDR2 SYGVKD. The CDR3 protein is CAAVGGASSYEQYF. The CDR3 coding sequence is TGTGCCGCCGTGGGGGGGGCAAGCTCCTACGAGCAGTACTTC.

Details on this clone: Because it lacks the conserved phenylalanine or tryptophan at the end, this CDR3 is likely a read error. This chain links TRBV11-1 with TRBJ2-7, with unresolved D. The CDR3 is 14 amino acids. Germline CDR1 and CDR2: SGHAT and FQDESV (reference sequence). The CDR3: CASSPPGPIYEQYL. The CDR3 coding sequence is TGCGCCAGCAGCCCTCCGGGTCCTATCTACGAGCAGTACCTC.

Notes on this clone: The CDR3 does not end in the conserved phenylalanine or tryptophan, so this is likely a read error. J is TRBJ1-1 and V is TRBV27, with D perhaps matching TRBD1 (5 bases). With 7 bases removed from V and 8 bases from J, the gap between germline ends came to 11 bases. The CDR3 has 11 amino acids. Germline lookup yields CDR1 MNHEY and CDR2 SMNVEV (reference sequence). The CDR3 nucleotides read TGTGCCAGCACTAAGGGGACGGAAGCTTTCGAT. Translated, it gives CASTKGTEAFD.

The chain joins TRBV27 to TRBJ2-7, with D perhaps given as TRBD1 or TRBD2 (5 bases each). The CDR3 length is 13 residues. V shed 4 bases and J shed 3 bases, with 10 bases lying between them. Looked up from germline, CDR1 is MNHEY and CDR2 is SMNVEV (reference sequence). CDR3 sequence (DNA): TGTGCCAGCAGTTGGGGCCGGGGCTACGAGCAGTACTTC. Its translation is CASSWGRGYEQYF.

The rearrangement uses TRBV2 and TRBJ1-5; D may be TRBD1 (5 bases). CDR3 length: 20 amino acids. Germline V gene sequence: CDR1 SNHLY, CDR2 FYNNEI. V lost 6 bases and J 1 base, leaving 28 bases between the germline ends. The CDR3 reads CASRKAGVEGSGTSNQPQHF. The CDR3 DNA is TGTGCCAGCAGAAAAGCCGGGGTGGAAGGGTCGGGGACCAGCAATCAGCCCCAGCATTTT.

This clone is medium-sized within its sample. The J gene is TRBJ2-7, the V gene TRBV9; D unresolved. The CDR3 sequence is 14 residues long. Germline V gene sequence: CDR1 SGDLS, CDR2 YYNGEE. Trimming took 0 bases from V and 4 from J, leaving 11 bases between them. CDR3 residues: CASSVDDTGYEQYF. In DNA form, the CDR3 reads TGTGCCAGCAGCGTAGACGACACCGGATACGAGCAGTACTTC.

The chain couples TRBV7-8 to TRBJ2-1; a weak D match, TRBD2 (6 bases). CDR1 SGHVS and CDR2 FQNEAQ come from the germline V gene. Trimming took 5 bases from V and 7 from J, leaving 15 bases between them. This CDR3 region has 14 residues. The DNA of the CDR3 is TGTGCCAGCAGCCCGGGGGATCTTCGGAATGAGCAGTTCTTC. Its protein is CASSPGDLRNEQFF.

The chain links TRBV20-1 to TRBJ1-2; no clear D gene. CDR1 is DFQATT, CDR2 SNEGSKA, per germline (reference sequence). V was shortened by 2 bases and J by 5 bases, with 12 bases between the two germline ends. The length of the CDR3 is 13 residues. The chain's CDR3 is CSARRLRRYGYTF. CDR3 DNA sequence: TGCAGTGCTAGACGACTCCGCCGGTATGGCTACACCTTC.

With regard to this clone: Sequence at one end of the junction differs from germline and may be a read error. The CDR3 is CASSPGQASGANVLTF. CDR3 sequence (DNA): TGTGCTAGCAGCCCCGGACAAGCCTCTGGGGCCAACGTCCTGACTTTC. This chain links TRBV7-7 with TRBJ2-6; the D gene is possibly TRBD1 (5 bases). Germline CDR1 is SSHAT and CDR2 is FNYEAQ (reference sequence). This CDR3 contains 16 residues. The complete variable domain, with remaining parts taken from reference TRBV7-7 and TRBJ2-6, reads GAGVSQSPRYKVTKRGQDVTLRCDPISSHATLYWYQQALGQGPEFLTYFNYEAQPDKSGLPSDRFSAERPEGSISTLTIQRTEQRDSAMYRCASSPGQASGANVLTFGAGSRLTVL.

This clone has just one count. The rearrangement uses TRBV7-6 and TRBJ2-7; tentative D call: TRBD1 (5 bases). The CDR3 loop spans 19 amino acids. In germline, CDR1 is SGHVS, CDR2 FNYEAQ. Trimming took off 5 bases at V and 2 bases at J, with 28 bases between the two ends. Written as DNA, the CDR3 is TGTGCCAGCAGCCGCTTGGACCCAAGGACACGGTCAACTCCCTACGAGCAGTACTTC. It codes for CASSRLDPRTRSTPYEQYF.

The rearrangement uses TRBV20-1 and TRBJ2-1; 14 bases fit TRBD2. CDR1 and CDR2 from the germline V gene are DFQATT and SNEGSKA (reference sequence). CDR3 size: 15 residues. V trimming: 5 bases; J trimming: 6 bases; junction bases outside the gene matches: 6. CDR3 in DNA: TGCAGTGCTCCGGGACTAGCGGGAGTAGGCAATGAGCAGTTCTTC. Translated, it gives CSAPGLAGVGNEQFF.

This rearrangement joins TRBV7-2 to TRBJ1-1; the match to TRBD1 covers 10 bases. The CDR3 has 15 amino acids. Germline loops: CDR1 SGHTA, CDR2 FQGNSA. Trimming took 1 base from V and 5 from J; bases not matched to a gene: 4. CDR3 bases: TGTGCCAGCAGCTTAGATGGGACAGGGGTTACTGAAGCTTTCTTT. Its protein is CASSLDGTGVTEAFF.

The V call is TRBV5-4, the J call TRBJ2-5; no firm D call. V lost 0 bases to trimming and J lost 5 bases, with 14 bases between them. The CDR3 runs 15 residues. Germline CDR1 and CDR2: SGHNT and YYREEE (reference sequence). The CDR3 sequence: CASSLAWAPSETQYF. In nucleotides, the CDR3 is TGTGCCAGCAGCTTGGCGTGGGCCCCTTCCGAGACCCAGTACTTC.

The chain is built from TRBV5-4 and TRBJ1-2, with D maybe TRBD1 (5 bases). The V gene's germline CDR1 is SGHNT and CDR2 YYREEE (reference sequence). Trimming shortened V by 3 bases and J by 4 bases, and 16 bases separated the two germline ends. The CDR3 runs 15 residues. The CDR3 here is CASSSDNNGAYGYTF. CDR3 bases: TGTGCCAGCAGCTCAGACAATAACGGGGCCTATGGCTACACCTTC. Full variable domain (missing parts from reference TRBV5-4 and TRBJ1-2): ETGVTQSPTHLIKTRGQQVTLRCSSQSGHNTVSWYQQALGQGPQFIFQYYREEENGRGNFPPRFSGLQFPNYSSELNVNALELDDSALYLCASSSDNNGAYGYTFGSGTRLTVV.

In its sample, this clone was seen many times. The chain is built from TRBV5-1 and TRBJ2-5, with 7 bases aligning to TRBD2. Germline-derived CDR1 and CDR2 are SGHRS and YFSETQ. There are 16 residues in the CDR3. V was pared by 5 bases and J by 1 base, with 11 bases of the junction left unmatched. CDR3 nucleotides: TGCGCCAGCAGTCTGGGGGGGGGACTCCGCCAAGAGACCCAGTACTTC. It specifies CASSLGGGLRQETQYF.

This clone is termed large (0.1 to 1%). The identical CDR3 is also encoded by other nucleotide sequences in the sample. The V and J genes are TRBV10-3 and TRBJ1-5; a possible D gene is TRBD1 (5 bases). The CDR3 extends over 14 amino acids. The V gene's germline CDR1 is ENHRY and CDR2 SYGVKD. V gave up 8 bases and J gave up 0 bases, with 11 bases separating them. The CDR3 DNA follows: TGTGCCATCGGAACAGGCGATAGCAATCAGCCCCAGCATTTT. Its translation is CAIGTGDSNQPQHF.

This chain joins TRBV10-1 and TRBJ2-3; tentative D call: TRBD2 (6 bases). Trimming took off 5 bases at V and 2 bases at J, with 11 bases between the two ends. This CDR3 spans 14 amino acids. Germline-derived CDR1 and CDR2 are WNHNN and SYGVQD (reference sequence). The CDR3 DNA reads as TGCGCCAGCAGTCCCTTAGCGGACACAGATACGCAGTATTTT. Protein sequence: CASSPLADTDTQYF.

This clone showed up just once. CDR3 bases: TGTGCCAGCTCACCACCCTCAGTTAGCAATCAGCCCCAGCATTTT. Its translation is CASSPPSVSNQPQHF. The rearrangement joins TRBV18 to TRBJ1-5; D not certain. The CDR3 sequence is 15 residues long. V lost 0 bases and J lost 0, with 6 bases in between. Germline lookup yields CDR1 KGHSH and CDR2 LQKENI.

The CDR3 region is CASSPTGGVITNEKLFF. The CDR3 DNA sequence: TGTGCCAGCAGCCCGACAGGGGGCGTGATAACTAATGAAAAACTGTTTTTT. The chain is built from TRBV7-6 and TRBJ1-4, with 10 bases fitting TRBD1. Per germline, CDR1 SGHVS and CDR2 FNYEAQ. The CDR3 extends over 17 amino acids. The V and J ends lost 5 bases and 1 base, in that order; junction bases with no gene match: 7.

The rearrangement joins TRBV5-1 to TRBJ2-7; TRBD1 aligns across 10 bases. The CDR3 consists of 13 residues. The V gene's germline CDR1 is SGHRS and CDR2 YFSETQ. The trim removed 4 bases at V and 5 bases at J, leaving 3 bases unmatched. CDR3 loop: CASSRTGGDEQYF. In DNA form, the CDR3 reads TGCGCCAGCAGCCGGACAGGGGGAGACGAGCAGTACTTC.

The rearrangement uses TRBV4-3 and TRBJ2-3; TRBD2 matches at 7 bases. There are 16 residues in the CDR3. The germline V gene encodes CDR1 LGHNA and CDR2 YSLEER. V lost 1 base to trimming and J lost 3 bases; unmatched junction nucleotides: 7. The CDR3 spells CASSQGSSGLTDTQYF. The DNA for the CDR3 is TGCGCCAGCAGCCAAGGATCTAGCGGCTTGACAGATACGCAGTATTTT.

This sequence joins TRBV12-5 and TRBJ1-2, with a possible D match to TRBD1 (6 bases). V gave up 6 bases and J gave up 4 bases, with 18 bases separating them. CDR1 is LGHNT, CDR2 FRNRAP, per germline. The CDR3 totals 15 residues. CDR3 in DNA: TGTGCTAGTGGATCCCGCCTGGGGGGCGTCTATGGCTACACCTTC. Encoded protein: CASGSRLGGVYGYTF.

This clone occurred a few times. This sequence joins TRBV6-2 or TRBV6-3 and TRBJ1-6; weak D call: TRBD1 (6 bases). The CDR3 totals 15 residues. V was clipped by 1 base and J by 5 bases, with 9 bases between them. Germline assignment: CDR1 MNHEY and CDR2 SVGEGT. The CDR3 region is CASSYYGGHNSPLHF. The CDR3 region has the DNA TGTGCCAGCAGTTACTATGGGGGCCATAATTCACCCCTCCACTTT.

This clone is categorized as large. J is TRBJ1-1 and V is TRBV2; TRBD1 matches 12 bases. With V trimmed by 8 bases and J by 2 bases, 6 bases remained unmatched. CDR1 and CDR2 from the germline V gene are SNHLY and FYNNEI. CDR3 length equals 15 residues. This CDR3 reads CASYGTGGQNTEAFF. In nucleotides, the CDR3 is TGTGCCAGCTATGGGACAGGGGGCCAAAACACTGAAGCTTTCTTT. The full variable domain, in which reference TRBV2 and TRBJ1-1 provide the parts outside the CDR3, is EPEVTQTPSHQVTQMGQEVILRCVPISNHLYFYWYRQILGQKVEFLVSFYNNEISEKSEIFDDQFSVERPDGSNFTLKIRSTKLEDSAMYFCASYGTGGQNTEAFFGQGTRLTVV.